Presented here are 10 T cell receptor beta chains from one specimen sequenced in a study of CD8 T cells in Susac syndrome. cDNA came from about 0.5 to 1 ug RNA primed by random hexamers. TCRdb called the immunoSEQ multiplex PCR reads again in MiXCR, with one record for every CDR3 protein. The table lists around 150,000 distinct CDR3 sequences, approximately 95% of them singletons. Source material: CD4+ T cells from PBMCs. These receptors were taken from a human donor with multiple sclerosis.

The rearrangement uses TRBV29-1 and TRBJ2-2; no definite D call. CDR3 size: 14 residues. The germline V gene has CDR1 SQVTM and CDR2 ANQGSEA. V was shortened by 5 bases and J by 4 bases, with 14 bases between the two germline ends. Here the CDR3 DNA reads TGCAGCGTTTCGTCTGGGGTGGGCACCGGGGAGCTGTTTTTT. Translated, it gives CSVSSGVGTGELFF.

This chain connects TRBV2 to TRBJ2-1; D is unresolved. The germline V gene encodes CDR1 SNHLY and CDR2 FYNNEI. The CDR3 runs 12 residues. V was trimmed by 5 bases and J by 10 bases, leaving 12 bases between them. This CDR3 reads CASSQERREQFF. In DNA form, the CDR3 reads TGTGCCAGCAGTCAGGAGCGAAGGGAGCAGTTCTTC.

This chain links TRBV20-1 with TRBJ1-6; D may be TRBD1 (5 bases). The CDR3 extends over 15 amino acids. Germline V gene sequence: CDR1 DFQATT, CDR2 SNEGSKA (reference sequence). Trimming took 0 bases from V and 6 from J, leaving 12 bases between them. The CDR3 is CSAREWGEGNSPLHF. The CDR3, as DNA: TGCAGTGCTAGAGAATGGGGCGAAGGTAATTCACCCCTCCACTTT.

This rearrangement joins TRBV29-1 to TRBJ2-1; 14 bases are shared with TRBD2. V trimming: 6 bases; J trimming: 4 bases; junction bases outside the gene matches: 8. CDR1 SQVTM and CDR2 ANQGSEA come from the germline V gene. The CDR3 contains 16 residues. The CDR3 spells CSVHQGLAGGYNEQFF. DNA for the CDR3: TGCAGCGTGCACCAAGGACTAGCGGGAGGTTACAATGAGCAGTTCTTC.

A single count supports this clonotype. The J gene is TRBJ2-1, the V gene TRBV2; 7 positions match TRBD2. Germline CDR1 is SNHLY and CDR2 is FYNNEI. This CDR3 is built from 15 residues. The V and J ends lost 8 bases and 6 bases, in that order; junction bases with no gene match: 13. The CDR3 loop reads CASLRGSQLSNEQFF. CDR3 sequence (DNA): TGTGCCAGCCTTCGCGGGAGCCAACTGAGCAATGAGCAGTTCTTC.

V is TRBV7-8 and J is TRBJ2-3; weak D call: TRBD2 (5 bases). Trimming pared 3 bases from V and 5 bases from J, leaving 15 bases between. CDR1 is SGHVS and CDR2 is FQNEAQ in the germline V gene. The CDR3 runs to 15 residues. The CDR3 is CASSFRGLRGDTQYF. The CDR3 region has the DNA TGTGCCAGCAGCTTCCGGGGTCTGCGAGGAGATACGCAGTATTTT. The whole variable domain, remainder taken from reference TRBV7-8 and TRBJ2-3, is GAGVSQSPRYKVAKRGQDVALRCDPISGHVSLFWYQQALGQGPEFLTYFQNEAQLDKSGLPSDRFFAERPEGSVSTLKIQRTQQEDSAVYLCASSFRGLRGDTQYFGPGTRLTVL.

CDR3 sequence (DNA): TGTGCCAGCAGTTTACGGCTAGAGTCTATGGCCCAGTACTTC. Its protein is CASSLRLESMAQYF. V is TRBV12-3 or TRBV12-4 and J is TRBJ2-5; D is unclear. The CDR3 sequence is 14 residues long. Trimming took off 2 bases at V and 9 bases at J, with 16 bases between the two ends.

This rearrangement joins TRBV2 to TRBJ1-2; no firm D call. The CDR3 is made up of 12 amino acids. The germline gives CDR1 SNHLY, CDR2 FYNNEI. Trimming pared 8 bases from V and 2 bases from J, leaving 9 bases between. The CDR3, as DNA: TGTGCCAGCCAAGCGTTCAACTATGGCTACACCTTC. Encoded protein: CASQAFNYGYTF.

This chain joins TRBV29-1 and TRBJ2-7; D might be TRBD1 (6 bases). V shed 7 bases and J shed 5 bases, with 12 bases lying between them. CDR3 length: 11 residues. Germline V gives CDR1 SQVTM, CDR2 ANQGSEA. The CDR3 is CSARKGDEQYF. CDR3 nucleotide sequence: TGCAGCGCCCGGAAGGGGGACGAGCAGTACTTC.

The chain is built from TRBV13 and TRBJ1-4, with TRBD1 as a possible D gene (6 bases). This CDR3 comprises 13 residues. Trimming removed 6 bases from V and 6 bases from J, with 11 bases in between. CDR1 is PRHDT and CDR2 is FYEKMQ in the germline V gene (reference sequence). This CDR3 reads CASRQQGDEKLFF. CDR3 sequence (DNA): TGTGCCAGCAGGCAACAGGGTGATGAAAAACTGTTTTTT.